The 2 T cell receptor beta chains below were found in one sample sequenced in a study of response to subunit inactivated influenza vaccine. Each CDR3 protein is one row after TCRdb ran MiXCR on the RT-PCR reads. The table lists fewer than 700,000 distinct CDR3 sequences, under 15% of them singletons. The starting material was PBMCs from blood, obtained 40 to 50 days after vaccination. The source is a man aged 50 to 59 who received an inactivated influenza vaccine.

There are a few counts of this clonotype. V usage is TRBV7-9 and J usage is TRBJ2-1, with D perhaps TRBD1 or TRBD2 (5 bases each). In germline, CDR1 is SEHNR, CDR2 FQNEAQ (reference sequence). The CDR3 spans 14 residues. V was clipped by 2 bases and J by 10 bases, with 15 bases between them. CDR3 loop: CASSLSPGTSEQFF. The CDR3, as DNA: TGTGCCAGCAGCTTAAGCCCCGGGACCTCCGAGCAGTTCTTC.

The chain is built from TRBV7-3 and TRBJ2-5; D assignment may be TRBD1 or TRBD2 (5 bases each). Germline V gene lookup returns CDR1 SGHTA and CDR2 FQGTGA. The V end lost 5 bases, the J end lost 5 bases, and 12 bases lay between the germline ends. The CDR3 is 13 residues long. CDR3 amino acids: CASSGTWDETQYF. CDR3 bases: TGTGCCAGCAGCGGCACATGGGACGAGACCCAGTACTTC. Full variable domain (remainder filled in from reference TRBV7-3 and TRBJ2-5): GAGVSQTPSNKVTEKGKYVELRCDPISGHTALYWYRQSLGQGPEFLIYFQGTGAADDSGLPNDRFFAVRPEGSVSTLKIQRTERGDSAVYLCASSGTWDETQYFGPGTRLLVL.